The 20 T cell receptor beta chains below all came from one sample that was sequenced in a study of identical twins. TCRdb independently ran MiXCR on the 5' RACE reads; one entry per CDR3 protein. Among roughly 480,000 distinct CDR3 sequences listed, roughly a quarter were seen once. The sample also formed part of further work on T cells expressing NK-cell markers.

The sample comprised CD4+ T cells sorted from blood. The receptors were gathered from a woman under 30 in good health.

This clonotype was seen only a few times. The V call is TRBV12-3 or TRBV12-4, the J call TRBJ1-2; D not certain. The CDR3 is made up of 12 amino acids. The V and J ends lost 3 bases and 4 bases respectively, with 6 bases between them. The CDR3 sequence: CASSFATYGYTF. The CDR3 DNA reads as TGTGCCAGCAGTTTTGCTACCTATGGCTACACCTTC.

The CDR3 region has the DNA TGCGCCAGCAGCTTCGTACCCGGGAACACTGAAGCTTTCTTT. This sequence encodes CASSFVPGNTEAFF. The chain links TRBV5-1 to TRBJ1-1; D gene ambiguous. Germline V gene sequence: CDR1 SGHRS, CDR2 YFSETQ. The germline V and J ends were trimmed by 2 bases and 1 base, with 9 bases remaining between them. This CDR3 spans 14 amino acids.

The chain is built from TRBV5-1 and TRBJ2-1, with TRBD2 matching over 9 bases. V lost 2 bases to trimming and J lost 8 bases; unmatched junction nucleotides: 8. CDR1 and CDR2 (germline): SGHRS, YFSETQ. The CDR3 loop spans 15 amino acids. The CDR3 nucleotides are TGCGCCAGCAGCTTAGCGGGGGGACCAGGCGATGAGCAGTTCTTC. This encodes CASSLAGGPGDEQFF. Variable domain in full (rest from reference TRBV5-1 and TRBJ2-1): KAGVTQTPRYLIKTRGQQVTLSCSPISGHRSVSWYQQTPGQGLQFLFEYFSETQRNKGNFPGRFSGRQFSNSRSEMNVSTLELGDSALYLCASSLAGGPGDEQFFGPGTRLTVL.

The chain couples TRBV12-5 to TRBJ1-1; tentative D call: TRBD1 (6 bases). The CDR3 spans 14 residues. Trimming took 3 bases from V and 3 from J, leaving 11 bases between them. Germline V gene data show CDR1 as LGHNT and CDR2 as FRNRAP. The CDR3 nucleotides are TGTGCTAGTGGTTTCAGGGGCAAGGACACTGAAGCTTTCTTT. As protein: CASGFRGKDTEAFF.

The rearrangement uses TRBV14 and TRBJ1-3; D unresolved. CDR3 length: 14 amino acids. V was cut by 1 base and J by 5 bases, with 9 bases left in between. The germline V gene has CDR1 SGHDN and CDR2 FVKESK. The CDR3 sequence: CASSQVSGRNTIYF. The CDR3 DNA follows: TGTGCCAGCAGCCAAGTGTCTGGCAGAAACACCATATATTTT.

The chain has TRBV5-6 and TRBJ2-1; D gene uncertain. The V gene lost 3 bases and the J gene lost 8 bases, with 18 bases spanning the gap. Germline V gene sequence: CDR1 SGHDT, CDR2 YYEEEE. The CDR3 is 15 amino acids. CDR3 protein: CASSSLSSPYDEQFF. As DNA, the CDR3 is TGTGCCAGCAGCTCCCTGAGTTCTCCATACGATGAGCAGTTCTTC.

There are a few counts of this clonotype. The chain couples TRBV7-2 to TRBJ2-4, with D perhaps matching TRBD2 (5 bases). Germline V CDR1 and CDR2: SGHTA, FQGNSA. V dropped 9 bases and J dropped 2 bases, with 11 bases sitting between them. CDR3 length equals 13 residues. Written as DNA, the CDR3 is TGTGCCAGTTCTCCGGGAACCAAAAACATTCAGTACTTC. Residues: CASSPGTKNIQYF.

This clonotype showed up just a few times. The chain combines TRBV13 with TRBJ1-4; 10 bases agree with TRBD1. This CDR3 contains 14 residues. Trimming took 3 bases from V and 7 from J; bases not matched to a gene: 2. CDR1 and CDR2 (germline): PRHDT, FYEKMQ (reference sequence). The CDR3 loop is CASSFRTGGEKLFF. CDR3 bases: TGTGCCAGCAGCTTCCGGACAGGGGGTGAAAAACTGTTTTTT.

The chain couples TRBV15 to TRBJ1-2, with TRBD1 as a possible D gene (5 bases). Trimming took off 1 base at V and 0 bases at J, with 6 bases between the two ends. This CDR3 spans 14 amino acids. Germline V gives CDR1 LNHNV, CDR2 YYDKDF (reference sequence). CDR3 nucleotide sequence: TGTGCCACCAGCAGAGCAGGGCCTAACTATGGCTACACCTTC. It yields the protein CATSRAGPNYGYTF.

This clonotype turned up a few times. V gene TRBV20-1 combines with J gene TRBJ2-7; D is perhaps TRBD2 (6 bases). CDR3 length: 14 residues. Trimming removed 5 bases from V and 7 bases from J, with 21 bases in between. Germline CDR1 and CDR2: DFQATT and SNEGSKA (reference sequence). The CDR3 DNA reads TGCAGTGCTTTTGAAGCGGGCCTAACGGGGGAGCAGTACTTC. Translation gives CSAFEAGLTGEQYF.

This rearrangement joins TRBV6-1 to TRBJ2-1; D remains ambiguous. CDR1 is MNHNS, CDR2 SASEGT, per germline. With 8 bases removed from V and 5 bases from J, the gap between germline ends came to 13 bases. The CDR3 is 13 residues long. CDR3 sequence: CASSRTRNNEQFF. For the CDR3, the DNA is TGTGCCAGCTCCCGGACCCGGAACAATGAGCAGTTCTTC.

This clonotype turned up a few times. The J gene is TRBJ2-7, the V gene TRBV5-1, with 7 bases aligning to TRBD1. Germline loops: CDR1 SGHRS, CDR2 YFSETQ. The CDR3 sequence is 16 residues long. Unmatched junction bases numbered 7, after V lost 0 bases and J lost 1 base. As DNA, the CDR3 is TGCGCCAGCAGCTTGGCATGGACAGGCTTATCCTACGAGCAGTACTTC. Protein sequence: CASSLAWTGLSYEQYF. Combining the CDR3 with reference TRBV5-1 and TRBJ2-7 gives the whole variable domain KAGVTQTPRYLIKTRGQQVTLSCSPISGHRSVSWYQQTPGQGLQFLFEYFSETQRNKGNFPGRFSGRQFSNSRSEMNVSTLELGDSALYLCASSLAWTGLSYEQYFGPGTRLTVT.

This clonotype is labeled medium-sized. The genes are TRBV20-1 and TRBJ2-7, with 7 bases fitting TRBD2. Germline trimming cut 7 bases from V and 2 bases from J; bases unmatched to any gene: 11. This CDR3 spans 14 amino acids. Germline CDR1 DFQATT, CDR2 SNEGSKA (reference sequence). The CDR3 sequence: CSVQKRDQAYEQYF. The CDR3 DNA follows: TGCAGTGTCCAGAAGCGGGATCAGGCCTACGAGCAGTACTTC.

This clonotype was counted between two and nine times. The CDR3 DNA sequence: TGCAGCGGGAAGGGGACTTCCTACGAGCAGTACTTC. Its protein is CSGKGTSYEQYF. The rearrangement links TRBV29-1 to TRBJ2-7, with D perhaps matching TRBD2 (6 bases). The ends were cut back, 7 bases at V and 1 base at J, with 11 bases in the middle. In germline, CDR1 is SQVTM, CDR2 ANQGSEA. The CDR3 is 12 residues long.

The chain has TRBV20-1 and TRBJ1-2; D is undetermined. The ends were cut back, 0 bases at V and 4 bases at J, with 9 bases in the middle. The germline CDR1 and CDR2 sequences are DFQATT and SNEGSKA (reference sequence). The CDR3 length is 13 residues. The CDR3 reads CSARDLLGYGYTF. The CDR3, as DNA: TGCAGTGCTAGAGATCTGCTGGGCTATGGCTACACCTTC.

This clonotype was seen a handful of times. The chain carries TRBV12-3 or TRBV12-4 and TRBJ2-2, with D tentatively TRBD2 (5 bases). V lost 3 bases and J 7 bases, leaving 15 bases between the germline ends. The CDR3 is made up of 15 amino acids. The CDR3 spells CASSFTLGWNGELFF. CDR3 DNA: TGTGCCAGCAGTTTCACACTAGGATGGAACGGGGAGCTGTTTTTT.

The V call is TRBV12-3 or TRBV12-4, the J call TRBJ1-1, with a tentative D call TRBD1 (6 bases). The CDR3 sequence is 13 residues long. V was pared by 5 bases and J by 1 base, with 8 bases between. CDR3 DNA: TGTGCCAGCAGTAAGGACAGGAACACTGAAGCTTTCTTT. Protein: CASSKDRNTEAFF.

This clonotype appeared many times. The chain combines TRBV20-1 with TRBJ2-7; 9 nucleotides align to TRBD2. The CDR3 spans 13 residues. V trimming: 5 bases; J trimming: 5 bases; junction bases outside the gene matches: 7. Germline V CDR1 and CDR2: DFQATT, SNEGSKA (reference sequence). CDR3 protein: CSAPGTSLHEQYF. CDR3 coding DNA: TGCAGTGCTCCCGGGACTAGCCTCCACGAGCAGTACTTC.

This clonotype was observed a single time. The V call is TRBV20-1, the J call TRBJ2-3; 10 bases are shared with TRBD2. V lost 6 bases, J lost 0 bases, and 9 bases stayed unmatched. Germline loops: CDR1 DFQATT, CDR2 SNEGSKA (reference sequence). The CDR3 consists of 16 residues. CDR3 sequence (DNA): TGCAGTGCCACCCTAGCGGGAGACCCTAGCACAGATACGCAGTATTTT. It encodes CSATLAGDPSTDTQYF.

The chain joins TRBV7-6 to TRBJ1-4; no clear D gene. The V gene lost 2 bases and the J gene lost 8 bases, with 9 bases spanning the gap. Germline lookup yields CDR1 SGHVS and CDR2 FNYEAQ. The CDR3 runs 13 residues. CDR3 protein: CASSLQLGEKLFF. The CDR3 coding sequence is TGTGCCAGCAGCTTACAGTTAGGCGAAAAACTGTTTTTT.